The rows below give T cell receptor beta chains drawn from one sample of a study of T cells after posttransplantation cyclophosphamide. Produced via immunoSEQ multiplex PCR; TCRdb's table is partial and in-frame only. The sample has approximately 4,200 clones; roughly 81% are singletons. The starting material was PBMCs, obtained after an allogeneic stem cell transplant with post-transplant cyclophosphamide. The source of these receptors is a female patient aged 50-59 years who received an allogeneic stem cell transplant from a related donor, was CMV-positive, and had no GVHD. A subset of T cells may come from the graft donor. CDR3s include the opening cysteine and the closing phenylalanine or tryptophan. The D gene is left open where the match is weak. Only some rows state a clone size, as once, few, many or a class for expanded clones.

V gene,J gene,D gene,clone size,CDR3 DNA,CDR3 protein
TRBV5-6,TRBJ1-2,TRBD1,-,TGTGCCAGCAGTTTCGGACAGGAAGGAGGCTACACCTTC,CASSFGQEGGYTF
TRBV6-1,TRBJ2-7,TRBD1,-,TGTGCCAGCAGTGCCAGCACAGGGGGCTGGGAGCAGTACTTC,CASSASTGGWEQYF
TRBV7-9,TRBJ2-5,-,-,TGTGCCAGCAGCGTCGCGTTTCCTCAAGAGACCCAGTACTTC,CASSVAFPQETQYF
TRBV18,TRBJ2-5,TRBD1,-,TGTGCCAGCTCACCACTCAAAGGGGGCCCCCAAGAGACCCAGTACTTC,CASSPLKGGPQETQYF
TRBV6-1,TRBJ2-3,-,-,TGTGCCAGCAGTGAATACGGGTTCGGGGATACGCAGTATTTT,CASSEYGFGDTQYF
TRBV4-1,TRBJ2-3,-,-,TGCGCCAGCAGCCTACAACTGACACCTGAGGATACGCAGTATTTT,CASSLQLTPEDTQYF
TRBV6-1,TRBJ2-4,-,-,TGTGCCAGCAGTGAAGACAGGGTTGACATTCAGTACTTC,CASSEDRVDIQYF
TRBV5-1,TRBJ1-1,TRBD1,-,TGCGCCAGCAGCGCCGGACAGGGGATCCCTGAAGCTTTCTTT,CASSAGQGIPEAFF
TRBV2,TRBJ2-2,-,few,TGTGCCAGCAGTGTGAGTCCGAGAAACACCGGGGAGCTGTTTTTT,CASSVSPRNTGELFF
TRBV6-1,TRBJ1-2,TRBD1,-,TGTGCCAGCAGTGAACCCGGACAGGGGGTCCCCTATGGCTACACCTTC,CASSEPGQGVPYGYTF
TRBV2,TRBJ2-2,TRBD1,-,TGTGCCAGCAGTTATTGGACAGGGATCGGGGAGCTGTTTTTT,CASSYWTGIGELFF
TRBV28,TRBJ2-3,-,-,TGTGCCAGCACAGTACAGACGACAGATACGCAGTATTTT,CASTVQTTDTQYF
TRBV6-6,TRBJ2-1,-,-,TGTGCCAGCAGTTACTCCAGGGTATACAATGAGCAGTTCTTC,CASSYSRVYNEQFF
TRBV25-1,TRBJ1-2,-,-,TGTGCCAGCAGCCCCACGGGGGGAACGAATGGCTACACCTTC,CASSPTGGTNGYTF
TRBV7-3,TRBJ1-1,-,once,TGTGCCAGCAGCTTAACTAGGACCTCCGAGGGAACTGAAGCTTTCTTT,CASSLTRTSEGTEAFF
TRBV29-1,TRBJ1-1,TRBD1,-,TGCAGCGCCCTTACAGGGGGCGCGAACACTGAAGCTTTCTTT,CSALTGGANTEAFF
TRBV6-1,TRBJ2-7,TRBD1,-,TGTGCCAGCAGTGACGGACAGGCAGTCGACGAGCAGTACTTC,CASSDGQAVDEQYF
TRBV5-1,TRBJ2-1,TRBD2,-,TGCGCCAGCAGCCCTAAAGGACGGGAGGGATACAATGAGCAGTTCTTC,CASSPKGREGYNEQFF
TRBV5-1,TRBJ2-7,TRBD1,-,TGCGCCAGCAGCGAGGGGACAGCCTACGAGCAGTACTTC,CASSEGTAYEQYF
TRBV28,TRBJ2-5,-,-,TGTGCCAGCAGTGGTCAGGGGATAGAGACCCAGTACTTC,CASSGQGIETQYF
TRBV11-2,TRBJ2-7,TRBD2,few,TGTGCCAGCAGCTCGGGACTAGCGGGGACCCGAGACGAGCAGTACTTC,CASSSGLAGTRDEQYF
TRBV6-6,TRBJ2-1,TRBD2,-,TGTGCCAGCAGTTACGAAACTAGCGGGGGCGATGAGCAGTTCTTC,CASSYETSGGDEQFF
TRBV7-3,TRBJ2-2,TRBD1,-,TGTGCCAGCAGCGAAGGGACAGAAGCCGTTGCCGGGGAGCTGTTTTTT,CASSEGTEAVAGELFF
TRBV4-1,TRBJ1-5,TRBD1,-,TGCGCCAGCAGCAATCGACAGGGCGGACAGCCCCAGCATTTT,CASSNRQGGQPQHF
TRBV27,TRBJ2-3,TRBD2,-,TGTGCCAGCAGTTTAAGTCTAGCGGGAGATACGCAGTATTTT,CASSLSLAGDTQYF
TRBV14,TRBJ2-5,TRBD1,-,TGTGCCAGCAGCCCATCTCGAGGGGGCGCAGAGACCCAGTACTTC,CASSPSRGGAETQYF
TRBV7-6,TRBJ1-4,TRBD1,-,TGTGCCAGCAGCAATGGACAGGGGGCATGGGAAAAACTGTTTTTT,CASSNGQGAWEKLFF
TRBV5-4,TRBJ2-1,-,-,TGTGCCAGCAGCTTGGGCGCGGCCCCCCACAATGAGCAGTTCTTC,CASSLGAAPHNEQFF
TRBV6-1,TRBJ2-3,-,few,TGTGCCAGCAGTGAAAACCCGACTGTCACTAGCACAGATACGCAGTATTTT,CASSENPTVTSTDTQYF
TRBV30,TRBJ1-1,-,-,TGTGCCTGGAGTGGACAGGCGGAAGCTTTCTTT,CAWSGQAEAFF
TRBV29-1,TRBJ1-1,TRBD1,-,TGCAGCGCTACAGGGGGGAGGGCGAACACTGAAGCTTTCTTT,CSATGGRANTEAFF
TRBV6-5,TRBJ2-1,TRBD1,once,TGTGCCAGCAGCGCGGACAGGGCAGATGAGCAGTTCTTC,CASSADRADEQFF
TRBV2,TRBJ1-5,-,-,TGTGCCAGCAGTTATGGGGGGGAGCAGCCCCAGCATTTT,CASSYGGEQPQHF
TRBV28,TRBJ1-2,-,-,TGTGCCAGCACCTACGGGGGAGGAAATGGCTACACCTTC,CASTYGGGNGYTF
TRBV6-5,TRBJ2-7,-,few,TGTGCCAGCAGTGATACAGCCCAGGGCTACGAGCAGTACTTC,CASSDTAQGYEQYF
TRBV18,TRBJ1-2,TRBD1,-,TGTGCCAGCTCACCCTTGACAGGGGAGGGCTATGGCTACACCTTC,CASSPLTGEGYGYTF
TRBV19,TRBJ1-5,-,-,TGTGCCAGTAGTACCTCCGGGACTCCCCTAGGGGTAGGGCCCCAGCATTTT,CASSTSGTPLGVGPQHF
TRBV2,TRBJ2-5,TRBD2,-,TGTGCCAGCAGTTACTCGATTATGGCGGGGGGCCAAGAGACCCAGTACTTC,CASSYSIMAGGQETQYF
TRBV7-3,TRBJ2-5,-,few,TGTGCCAGCAGCCCAAGAGATCAAGAGACCCAGTACTTC,CASSPRDQETQYF
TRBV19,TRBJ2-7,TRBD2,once,TGTGCCAGTAGTCTAGCGGGAGGTCCCTACGAGCAGTACTTC,CASSLAGGPYEQYF
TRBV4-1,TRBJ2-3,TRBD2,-,TGCGCCAGCAGCCAAGGACTAGCGGGAAACACAGATACGCAGTATTTT,CASSQGLAGNTDTQYF
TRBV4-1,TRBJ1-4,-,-,TGCGCCAGCAGCCAAGATCGGGTGGTTGAAAAACTGTTTTTT,CASSQDRVVEKLFF
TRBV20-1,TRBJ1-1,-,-,TGCAGTGCTGGCCACAGGGCTGAAGCTTTCTTT,CSAGHRAEAFF
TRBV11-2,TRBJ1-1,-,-,TGTGCCAGCAGCTTACGGGGAACTGAAGCTTTCTTT,CASSLRGTEAFF
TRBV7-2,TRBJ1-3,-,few,TGTGCCAGCAGCTTAGCACGACTGGAGAGTGGAAACACCATATATTTT,CASSLARLESGNTIYF
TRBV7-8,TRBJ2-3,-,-,TGTGCCAGCAGCTTAACGGCCAGAGGACTCACAGATACGCAGTATTTT,CASSLTARGLTDTQYF
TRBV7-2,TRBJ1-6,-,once,TGTGCCAGCAGCTTGGCGGCCAATAATTCACCCCTCCACTTT,CASSLAANNSPLHF
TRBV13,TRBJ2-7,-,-,TGTGCCAGCAGCTTAGCTCCTCGTAGTCCCTACGAGCAGTACTTC,CASSLAPRSPYEQYF
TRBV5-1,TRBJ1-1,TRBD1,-,TGCGCCAGCAGCTGGACAGGGTTGAACACTGAAGCTTTCTTT,CASSWTGLNTEAFF
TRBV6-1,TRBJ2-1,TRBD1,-,TGTGCCAGCAGTGGAGAGAGCAGGGGGCACTACAATGAGCAGTTCTTC,CASSGESRGHYNEQFF
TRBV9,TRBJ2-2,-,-,TGTGCCAGCAGCGCCCTACAGGGTAACGGGGAGCTGTTTTTT,CASSALQGNGELFF
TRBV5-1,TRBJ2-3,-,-,TGCGCCAGCAGCTTGGCACCTAGGCAGGGAGGAAGGGCAGATACGCAGTATTTT,CASSLAPRQGGRADTQYF
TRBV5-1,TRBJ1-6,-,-,TGCGCCAGCAGCATGGACAGCAATTCACCCCTCCACTTT,CASSMDSNSPLHF